The present T cell receptor (beta chain) was sequenced within a study of tumor-infiltrating lymphocytes in primary liver carcinoma. Starting from roughly 540 ng of total RNA, TCR beta cDNA was produced with a primer in the constant region. Researchers made the TCR beta libraries by running three nested multiplex PCR rounds with slightly modified ARM-PCR. Rounds one and two of PCR, each of 10 cycles, were primed with TRBV1-TRBV30 forward primers and a C-beta reverse primer. TCRdb redid the calling of the multiplex PCR reads with MiXCR, one entry per CDR3 protein. This table has roughly 330,000 distinct CDR3 sequences, less than 65% appearing once. Germline V lookup: CDR1 ENHRY, CDR2 SYGVKD. Deletions cut 0 bases from V and 2 bases from J, with 11 bases between. The CDR3 sequence is 15 residues long. Alongside blood RNA obtained from unsorted whole blood, germline DNA was also extracted. This clonotype was counted at least ten times.

The clonotype comes from a man aged 35-49 years with primary liver carcinoma and hepatitis B virus infection. The specimen was peripheral blood. The gene calls are TRBV10-3 and TRBJ2-7; the D gene could be TRBD1 or TRBD2 (5 bases each). CDR3 residues: CAISESSRGPYEQYF. CDR3 bases: TGTGCCATCAGTGAGTCGTCACGGGGACCCTACGAGCAGTACTTC.